A single sample is the source of the 14 T cell receptor beta chains below, sequenced in a study of PD-1 blockade in classical Hodgkin lymphoma. Some clones are missing from TCRdb's copy, which holds only in-frame ones; the method was immunoSEQ multiplex PCR. The sample yields some 23,000 clones, approximately 93% seen once. The time point is: newly diagnosed, previously untreated cHL patient sample. Sequenced: peripheral blood mononuclear cells (PBMCs). Receptors were obtained from a human donor with classical Hodgkin lymphoma.

V gene TRBV13 combines with J gene TRBJ2-1, with 8 bases matching TRBD2. Germline V gene sequence: CDR1 PRHDT, CDR2 FYEKMQ (reference sequence). The CDR3 is made up of 16 amino acids. The J segment lost 6 bases and the V segment lost 5 bases, leaving 12 bases of the junction unmatched. This CDR3 reads CASSALGSGGSNEQFF. The DNA for the CDR3 is TGTGCCAGCAGCGCCCTCGGGAGCGGGGGAAGCAATGAGCAGTTCTTC.

The chain is built from TRBV28 and TRBJ1-1, with TRBD1 identical over 7 bases. V lost 6 bases and J lost 11; bases outside the gene matches: 15. The CDR3 extends over 14 amino acids. CDR1 is MDHEN and CDR2 is SYDVKM in the germline V gene. The CDR3 protein is CASRFTGARWDAFF. The CDR3 nucleotides are TGTGCCAGCAGATTTACAGGGGCCCGGTGGGATGCTTTCTTT. The whole variable domain, remainder taken from reference TRBV28 and TRBJ1-1, is DVKVTQSSRYLVKRTGEKVFLECVQDMDHENMFWYRQDPGLGLRLIYFSYDVKMKEKGDIPEGYSVSREKKERFSLILESASTNQTSMYLCASRFTGARWDAFFGQGTRLTVV.

The V call is TRBV10-3, the J call TRBJ1-3; tentative D call: TRBD1 (5 bases). The CDR3 runs to 14 residues. Germline V gives CDR1 ENHRY, CDR2 SYGVKD. Trimming left V 7 bases short and J 4 bases short, with 14 bases between. The CDR3 sequence: CAITQGMRGNTIYF. The DNA for the CDR3 is TGTGCCATCACCCAGGGTATGCGGGGAAACACCATATATTTT.

This rearrangement joins TRBV9 to TRBJ1-4; weak D call: TRBD1 (6 bases). The CDR3 is made up of 17 amino acids. The V and J ends lost 4 bases and 3 bases respectively, with 19 bases between them. Germline CDR1 is SGDLS and CDR2 is YYNGEE. The CDR3 region is CASSPDPYRVANEKLFF. DNA for the CDR3: TGTGCCAGCAGCCCTGATCCCTACAGGGTGGCTAATGAAAAACTGTTTTTT. The full variable domain, rest sourced from reference TRBV9 and TRBJ1-4, is DSGVTQTPKHLITATGQRVTLRCSPRSGDLSVYWYQQSLDQGLQFLIQYYNGEERAKGNILERFSAQQFPDLHSELNLSSLELGDSALYFCASSPDPYRVANEKLFFGSGTQLSVL.

This clone came up once. The rearrangement links TRBV4-3 to TRBJ2-1; D possibly corresponds to TRBD1 (7 bases). Germline V lookup: CDR1 LGHNA, CDR2 YSLEER. The V gene lost 1 base and the J gene lost 3 bases, with 16 bases spanning the gap. This CDR3 region has 17 residues. The CDR3 sequence: CASSQAGGSGGYNEQFF. CDR3 nucleotides: TGCGCCAGCAGCCAAGCTGGGGGGTCAGGGGGCTACAATGAGCAGTTCTTC.

The chain uses TRBV7-2 and TRBJ2-7, with D perhaps TRBD2 (5 bases). Per the germline V gene, CDR1 is SGHTA and CDR2 is FQGNSA. Deletions cut 0 bases from V and 6 bases from J, with 12 bases between. The CDR3 length is 14 residues. CDR3 sequence (DNA): TGTGCCAGCAGCTTAGCGCCACGAAGCGGCGAGCAGTACTTC. This encodes CASSLAPRSGEQYF. Drawing the rest from reference TRBV7-2 and TRBJ2-7, the complete variable domain is GAGVSQSPSNKVTEKGKDVELRCDPISGHTALYWYRQSLGQGLEFLIYFQGNSAPDKSGLPSDRFSAERTGGSVSTLTIQRTQQEDSAVYLCASSLAPRSGEQYFGPGTRLTVT.

This clone was seen just once. An end of the junction differs from the germline gene, which may be a read error. The V gene is TRBV6-5, the J gene TRBJ2-2, with no clear D. Germline CDR1 reads MNHEY; CDR2 reads SVGAGI. The length of the CDR3 is 13 residues. The DNA for the CDR3 is TGTGCTAGCAGTAGTACTAACACCGGGGAGCTGTTTTTT. It yields the protein CASSSTNTGELFF.

The chain joins TRBV9 to TRBJ1-6, with D possibly being TRBD1 (6 bases). The CDR3 length is 17 residues. Trimming took 3 bases from V and 6 from J, leaving 19 bases between them. Looked up from germline, CDR1 is SGDLS and CDR2 is YYNGEE. CDR3 loop: CASSAGAVGGRNSPLHF. In DNA, the CDR3 is TGTGCCAGCAGCGCCGGAGCCGTCGGGGGGCGTAATTCACCCCTCCACTTT. The entire variable domain, with the rest obtained from reference TRBV9 and TRBJ1-6, is as follows: DSGVTQTPKHLITATGQRVTLRCSPRSGDLSVYWYQQSLDQGLQFLIQYYNGEERAKGNILERFSAQQFPDLHSELNLSSLELGDSALYFCASSAGAVGGRNSPLHFGNGTRLTVT.

The chain carries TRBV6-5 and TRBJ2-1; 7 bases line up with TRBD1. The CDR3 is 15 residues long. Trimming cost V 7 bases and J 0 bases; bases outside gene matches: 6. CDR1 MNHEY and CDR2 SVGAGI come from the germline V gene. This CDR3 reads CASTGDSHSYNEQFF. The CDR3, as DNA: TGTGCCAGCACCGGGGACAGCCACTCCTACAATGAGCAGTTCTTC.

The chain carries TRBV7-9 and TRBJ2-4; the D gene is possibly TRBD1 (5 bases). With 6 bases removed from V and 2 bases from J, the gap between germline ends came to 11 bases. CDR1 and CDR2 (germline): SEHNR, FQNEAQ (reference sequence). This CDR3 region has 14 residues. CDR3 amino acids: CASSPGATKNIQYF. The CDR3 nucleotides are TGTGCCAGCAGTCCTGGGGCGACCAAAAACATTCAGTACTTC.

V gene TRBV7-2 combines with J gene TRBJ2-3, with unresolved D. Germline lookup yields CDR1 SGHTA and CDR2 FQGNSA. Trimming cost V 5 bases and J 6 bases, with 9 bases left between them. CDR3 length: 12 amino acids. The CDR3 bases are TGTGCCAGCAGCCTTGCGTCGGATACGCAGTATTTT. This translates into CASSLASDTQYF.

The table lists this clone with a count of one. In DNA form, the CDR3 reads TGTGCCAGCTCACCAAGGGGACTCGGGGATGAGGGCATTCAGTACTTC. This sequence encodes CASSPRGLGDEGIQYF. This chain connects TRBV18 to TRBJ2-4; D perhaps matches TRBD2 (6 bases). The V gene lost 2 bases and the J gene lost 9 bases, with 20 bases spanning the gap. This CDR3 is 16 amino acids long. Germline V lookup: CDR1 KGHSH, CDR2 LQKENI.

The genes are TRBV6-5 and TRBJ2-5, with 8 bases matching TRBD2. With V trimmed by 5 bases and J by 5 bases, 7 bases remained unmatched. Per germline, CDR1 MNHEY and CDR2 SVGAGI. This CDR3 has 14 amino acids. The CDR3 reads CASSVAGPGETQYF. The DNA for the CDR3 is TGTGCCAGCAGTGTAGCGGGGCCCGGGGAGACCCAGTACTTC.

The genes are TRBV21-1 and TRBJ2-7; TRBD1 was called by the table and not checked on the DNA. TRBV21-1 is annotated as a pseudogene. The CDR3 consists of 15 residues. In DNA form, the CDR3 reads TGTGCCAGCAGCAAAAAGGGACAAATCTACTACGAGCAGTACTTC. Protein sequence: CASSKKGQIYYEQYF.